This entry lists 29 T cell receptor beta chains sequenced from one sample in a study of shared clonotypes between healthy human individuals. Assay used: immunoSEQ multiplex PCR; TCRdb lists only in-frame clones, some missing. In the table there are some 2,000,000 clones, roughly 94% of which are singletons. Specimen: naive CD4+ T cells sorted from blood. The subset was: CD45RA+ positively selected. These receptors all stem from a man between 18 and 35 years old in good health.

Points on this clone: A read error is possible here, since a much larger clone lies one base away. This sample includes further DNA sequences coding for the same CDR3. The rearrangement links TRBV30 to TRBJ2-7; possible D gene TRBD2, 6 bases. The CDR3 has 16 residues. Germline V gives CDR1 GTSNPN, CDR2 SVGIG (reference sequence). V was cut by 3 bases and J by 4 bases, with 22 bases left in between. The CDR3 region has the DNA TGTGCCTGGAGCGACCGGGACTCCTTCCGAGAATACGAGCAGTACTTC. Its translation is CAWSDRDSFREYEQYF.

A single count supports this clone. The chain combines TRBV6-5 with TRBJ1-6; D is possibly TRBD1 (5 bases). V lost 3 bases to trimming and J lost 7 bases, with 10 bases between them. Germline assignment: CDR1 MNHEY and CDR2 SVGAGI. CDR3 size: 14 residues. The CDR3 sequence: CASSYRGQNSPLHF. CDR3 bases: TGTGCCAGCAGTTATAGAGGACAAAATTCACCCCTCCACTTT.

This chain links TRBV6-5 with TRBJ2-1; TRBD1 is a possible D gene (6 bases). CDR1 MNHEY and CDR2 SVGAGI come from the germline V gene. Trimming took off 0 bases at V and 7 bases at J, with 10 bases between the two ends. CDR3 length equals 14 residues. Here the CDR3 reads CASSYSQGKNEQFF. CDR3 in DNA: TGTGCCAGCAGTTACTCCCAGGGGAAAAATGAGCAGTTCTTC.

The chain couples TRBV7-2 to TRBJ2-7, with D possibly called TRBD1 or TRBD2 (5 bases each). This CDR3 has 11 amino acids. Between the trimmed V and J ends, which lost 0 bases and 10 bases, there was a span of 7 bases. Germline V gene data show CDR1 as SGHTA and CDR2 as FQGNSA. The CDR3 bases are TGTGCCAGCAGCTTAGCGGGACGCCAGTACTTC. This encodes CASSLAGRQYF.

Notes on this clone: The same CDR3 is also encoded by other DNA sequences in this sample. The V and J genes are TRBV2 and TRBJ1-2; unclear D gene. Germline V lookup: CDR1 SNHLY, CDR2 FYNNEI. V lost 2 bases and J 5 bases, leaving 6 bases between the germline ends. The CDR3 loop spans 12 amino acids. CDR3: CASSELGYGYTF. CDR3 sequence (DNA): TGTGCCAGCAGTGAACTAGGGTATGGCTACACCTTC.

This chain links TRBV7-9 with TRBJ2-7; the D gene could be TRBD1 or TRBD2 (5 bases each). The CDR3 has 17 residues. Trimming pared 5 bases from V and 3 bases from J, leaving 23 bases between. Germline values: CDR1 SEHNR, CDR2 FQNEAQ (reference sequence). The CDR3 sequence is CASSLRRPGTLFYEQYF. CDR3 DNA: TGTGCCAGCAGCCTTAGACGCCCCGGGACCCTCTTCTACGAGCAGTACTTC.

V gene TRBV15 combines with J gene TRBJ2-3, with D maybe TRBD2 (5 bases). The V and J ends lost 3 bases and 1 base respectively, with 14 bases between them. CDR1 LNHNV and CDR2 YYDKDF come from the germline V gene (reference sequence). The length of the CDR3 is 16 residues. CDR3 region: CATSSGSEGRTDTQYF. CDR3 nucleotide sequence: TGTGCCACCAGCAGCGGCTCCGAGGGTCGCACAGATACGCAGTATTTT.

The chain links TRBV2 to TRBJ2-3; no reliable D call. Germline-derived CDR1 and CDR2 are SNHLY and FYNNEI. This CDR3 spans 14 amino acids. The V gene lost 4 bases and the J gene lost 2 bases, with 10 bases spanning the gap. CDR3 residues: CASSVDDPTDTQYF. The CDR3 DNA sequence: TGTGCCAGCAGTGTTGATGATCCCACAGATACGCAGTATTTT.

V gene TRBV7-7 combines with J gene TRBJ2-2; perhaps TRBD2 as D (6 bases). Looked up from germline, CDR1 is SSHAT and CDR2 is FNYEAQ (reference sequence). The CDR3 has 12 residues. The CDR3, as DNA: TGTGCTAGCGGCAAGGACACCGGGGAGCTGTTTTTT. Translated: CASGKDTGELFF.

The gene calls are TRBV5-6 and TRBJ1-2, with TRBD1 matching over 9 bases. V shed 3 bases and J 4 bases; nucleotides not matched to a gene: 10. This CDR3 has 16 amino acids. Germline V CDR1 and CDR2: SGHDT, YYEEEE. CDR3 nucleotides: TGTGCCAGCAGCTGGGGGACAGGGCGAATTGGCTATGGCTACACCTTC. It specifies CASSWGTGRIGYGYTF.

The chain recombines TRBV6-1 with TRBJ2-1; weak D call: TRBD1 (5 bases). This CDR3 has 15 amino acids. Trimming shortened V by 7 bases and J by 0 bases, and 13 bases separated the two germline ends. CDR1 is MNHNS and CDR2 is SASEGT in the germline V gene. The CDR3 DNA follows: TGTGCCAGCACCAGGACATTCAGCTCCTACAATGAGCAGTTCTTC. Amino acid sequence: CASTRTFSSYNEQFF.

This clone was counted a single time. The J gene is TRBJ1-2, the V gene TRBV19; D call uncertain. CDR3 length: 16 amino acids. V was trimmed by 5 bases and J by 4 bases, leaving 20 bases between them. CDR1 is LNHDA, CDR2 SQIVND, per germline (reference sequence). CDR3 region: CASSSTSANRGYGYTF. The CDR3 coding sequence is TGTGCCAGTAGTTCCACGTCCGCCAACCGTGGCTATGGCTACACCTTC.

J is TRBJ1-2 and V is TRBV6-1; 9 bases agree with TRBD1. The germline V gene encodes CDR1 MNHNS and CDR2 SASEGT. This CDR3 is built from 14 residues. The J segment lost 4 bases and the V segment lost 8 bases, leaving 8 bases of the junction unmatched. This chain's CDR3 is CASRGQGSSYGYTF. The CDR3 DNA reads as TGTGCCAGCCGAGGACAGGGGTCTTCCTATGGCTACACCTTC.

The chain uses TRBV27 and TRBJ2-4; D is perhaps TRBD2 (5 bases). Germline loops: CDR1 MNHEY, CDR2 SMNVEV (reference sequence). Trimming pared 5 bases from V and 2 bases from J, leaving 19 bases between. CDR3 length equals 17 residues. The CDR3 region has the DNA TGTGCCAGCAGTCCCCGGGGTAGCACACCCTCCAAAAACATTCAGTACTTC. Translation gives CASSPRGSTPSKNIQYF.

The V and J genes are TRBV6-5 and TRBJ2-1; the D gene is possibly TRBD1 (7 bases). The CDR3 consists of 15 residues. Trimming cost V 1 base and J 7 bases, with 14 bases left between them. Germline CDR1 reads MNHEY; CDR2 reads SVGAGI. This chain's CDR3 is CASSYWQGGVNEQFF. Written as DNA, the CDR3 is TGTGCCAGCAGTTACTGGCAGGGGGGAGTTAATGAGCAGTTCTTC.

The V and J genes are TRBV7-9 and TRBJ2-3, with D possibly TRBD1 on 5 matching bases. The CDR3 covers 16 residues. V was shortened by 5 bases and J by 2 bases, with 17 bases between the two germline ends. CDR1 is SEHNR and CDR2 is FQNEAQ in the germline V gene (reference sequence). The CDR3 sequence is CASSPPDTANTDTQYF. As DNA, the CDR3 is TGTGCCAGCAGCCCCCCGGACACGGCCAACACAGATACGCAGTATTTT.

This clone was seen just once. The chain recombines TRBV7-9 with TRBJ2-2; 11 positions match TRBD2. Losses at the gene ends were 7 bases for V and 7 bases for J; bases not matched to a gene: 5. Looked up from germline, CDR1 is SEHNR and CDR2 is FQNEAQ (reference sequence). This CDR3 spans 14 amino acids. CDR3 sequence: CASTLAGGGGELFF. CDR3 nucleotides: TGTGCCAGCACCCTAGCGGGAGGAGGCGGGGAGCTGTTTTTT.

This clone was seen many times. V is TRBV6-5 and J is TRBJ2-7, with a tentative D call TRBD1 (5 bases). This CDR3 contains 14 residues. Germline V lookup: CDR1 MNHEY, CDR2 SVGAGI. The V and J ends lost 0 bases and 10 bases respectively, with 16 bases between them. CDR3 residues: CASSYSDTKFTQYF. In DNA form, the CDR3 reads TGTGCCAGCAGTTACTCGGACACCAAGTTCACCCAGTACTTC.

This clone was counted between two and nine times. Other DNA sequences in the sample encode the same CDR3. V gene TRBV18 combines with J gene TRBJ1-1; D is unclear. The CDR3 totals 14 residues. V lost 6 bases and J 0 bases, leaving 11 bases between the germline ends. The V gene's germline CDR1 is KGHSH and CDR2 LQKENI. The CDR3 is CASSPSVMNTEAFF. CDR3 bases: TGTGCCAGCTCCCCGTCTGTCATGAACACTGAAGCTTTCTTT.

The chain combines TRBV5-6 with TRBJ1-2; 7 bases line up with TRBD1. Germline CDR1 SGHDT, CDR2 YYEEEE. The CDR3 is 13 residues long. The V gene end was trimmed by 1 base and the J gene end by 6 bases; junction bases not matched to a gene: 3. This CDR3 is CASSLQGVDGYTF. The DNA for the CDR3 is TGTGCCAGCAGCTTGCAGGGGGTTGATGGCTACACCTTC.

The rearrangement links TRBV5-1 to TRBJ2-7, with D unclear. This CDR3 is 15 amino acids long. Germline V lookup: CDR1 SGHRS, CDR2 YFSETQ. Trimming cost V 0 bases and J 0 bases, with 10 bases left between them. CDR3 in amino acids: CASSLEASSSYEQYF. CDR3 bases: TGCGCCAGCAGCTTGGAGGCATCCAGCTCCTACGAGCAGTACTTC.

V is TRBV18 and J is TRBJ1-5, with a tentative D call TRBD1 (5 bases). Germline-derived CDR1 and CDR2 are KGHSH and LQKENI. The CDR3 spans 13 residues. V dropped 2 bases and J dropped 6 bases, with 8 bases sitting between them. The CDR3 bases are TGTGCCAGCTCACCAGAGGGGACTCAGCCCCAGCATTTT. This encodes CASSPEGTQPQHF.

The chain uses TRBV5-1 and TRBJ1-5; TRBD1 matches at 7 bases. Germline CDR1 SGHRS, CDR2 YFSETQ. The length of the CDR3 is 15 residues. Trimming cost V 4 bases and J 6 bases; bases outside gene matches: 10. The CDR3 here is CASSPAGTVGQPQHF. As DNA, the CDR3 is TGCGCCAGCAGCCCTGCTGGGACAGTAGGTCAGCCCCAGCATTTT.

In this sample, this clone turned up a few times. CDR3 sequence reads: CASSYREGSYNSPLHF. The CDR3 DNA follows: TGTGCCAGCAGCTACAGGGAGGGGTCCTATAATTCACCCCTCCACTTT. The V and J genes are TRBV7-8 and TRBJ1-6; possibly TRBD1 for D (6 bases). Trimming took off 4 bases at V and 1 base at J, with 11 bases between the two ends. This CDR3 spans 16 amino acids. Germline V gene sequence: CDR1 SGHVS, CDR2 FQNEAQ.

The rearrangement joins TRBV7-2 to TRBJ2-7; TRBD2 matches at 10 bases. Losses at the gene ends were 5 bases for V and 3 bases for J; bases not matched to a gene: 4. CDR1 and CDR2 from the germline V gene are SGHTA and FQGNSA. This CDR3 region has 14 residues. CDR3 coding DNA: TGTGCCAGCAGCGAGACTAGCGGGCGCTACGAGCAGTACTTC. Translated: CASSETSGRYEQYF. Complete variable domain (other parts from reference TRBV7-2 and TRBJ2-7): GAGVSQSPSNKVTEKGKDVELRCDPISGHTALYWYRQSLGQGLEFLIYFQGNSAPDKSGLPSDRFSAERTGGSVSTLTIQRTQQEDSAVYLCASSETSGRYEQYFGPGTRLTVT.

This rearrangement joins TRBV30 to TRBJ1-1; D unclear. Trimming cost V 0 bases and J 2 bases, with 13 bases left between them. CDR3 length: 15 amino acids. CDR1 GTSNPN and CDR2 SVGIG come from the germline V gene (reference sequence). The DNA of the CDR3 is TGTGCCTGGAGTGTTTTCGGGGTGCTAAACACTGAAGCTTTCTTT. This gives the protein CAWSVFGVLNTEAFF.

This clone was seen a single time. The junction differs from germline at one of its ends, possibly a read error. Here the CDR3 reads CASSGSGITGELFF. In nucleotides, the CDR3 is TGTGCTAGCAGCGGAAGCGGGATCACCGGGGAGCTGTTTTTT. V usage is TRBV7-7 and J usage is TRBJ2-2; the match to TRBD2 covers 7 bases. Germline CDR1 SSHAT, CDR2 FNYEAQ (reference sequence). CDR3 length: 14 residues. The full variable domain, completed using reference TRBV7-7 and TRBJ2-2, is GAGVSQSPRYKVTKRGQDVTLRCDPISSHATLYWYQQALGQGPEFLTYFNYEAQPDKSGLPSDRFSAERPEGSISTLTIQRTEQRDSAMYRCASSGSGITGELFFGEGSRLTVL.

Concerning this clone: Other DNA sequences from this sample encode an identical CDR3 as well. The genes are TRBV30 and TRBJ1-5; unclear D gene. Germline lookup yields CDR1 GTSNPN and CDR2 SVGIG (reference sequence). With 5 bases removed from V and 8 bases from J, the gap between germline ends came to 10 bases. The CDR3 runs 11 residues. This CDR3 is CAWGSGEPQHF. As DNA, the CDR3 is TGTGCCTGGGGTAGTGGGGAGCCCCAGCATTTT. The entire variable domain, with the rest obtained from reference TRBV30 and TRBJ1-5, is as follows: SQTIHQWPATLVQPVGSPLSLECTVEGTSNPNLYWYRQAAGRGLQLLFYSVGIGQISSEVPQNLSASRPQDRQFILSSKKLLLSDSGFYLCAWGSGEPQHFGDGTRLSIL.

CDR3 region: CSVLGQGDLHYGYTF. Here the CDR3 DNA reads TGCAGCGTCTTAGGGCAGGGCGATTTACACTATGGCTACACCTTC. The rearrangement joins TRBV29-1 to TRBJ1-2; TRBD1 might be the D (5 bases). Germline V lookup: CDR1 SQVTM, CDR2 ANQGSEA. V gave up 6 bases and J gave up 3 bases, with 20 bases separating them. The CDR3 is 15 residues long.